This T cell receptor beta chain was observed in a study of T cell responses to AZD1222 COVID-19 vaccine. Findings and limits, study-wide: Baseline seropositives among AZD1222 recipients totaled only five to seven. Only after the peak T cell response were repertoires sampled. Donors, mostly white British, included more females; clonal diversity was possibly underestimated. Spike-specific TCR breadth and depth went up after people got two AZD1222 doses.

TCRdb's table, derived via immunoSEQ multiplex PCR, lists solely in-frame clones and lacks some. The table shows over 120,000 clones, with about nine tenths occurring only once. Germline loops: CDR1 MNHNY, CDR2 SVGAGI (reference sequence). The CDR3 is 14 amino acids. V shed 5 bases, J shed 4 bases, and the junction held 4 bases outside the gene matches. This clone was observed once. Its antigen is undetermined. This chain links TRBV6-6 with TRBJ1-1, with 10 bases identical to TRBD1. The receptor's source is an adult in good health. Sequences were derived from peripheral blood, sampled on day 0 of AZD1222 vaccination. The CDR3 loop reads CASSPGQGSTEAFF. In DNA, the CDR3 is TGTGCCAGCAGTCCGGGACAGGGGAGCACTGAAGCTTTCTTT.